These T cell receptor beta chains were read from a single sample in a study of Ad26.COV2.S vaccination and SARS-CoV-2 variants. TCRdb keeps only in-frame clones here, not all; method: immunoSEQ multiplex PCR. The sample records over 200,000 clones, around 87% being singletons. Sequenced here: peripheral blood, sampled in a trial of Ad26.COV2.S vaccine versus placebo. The receptors were sampled from a person aged 18 to 59 who received the Ad26.COV2.S COVID-19 vaccine or a placebo. Each CDR3 is given with its conserved first and last residue. The D gene is left open where the match is weak. Part of the rows lack a size; the others show once, few, many or a class for expanded clones.

clone_size,d_call,j_call,v_call,cdr3_aa,cdr3_nt
.,.,TRBJ1-1,TRBV7-9,CASSSAGTPRGTEAFF,TGTGCCAGCAGCTCGGCCGGGACCCCGAGGGGCACTGAAGCTTTCTTT
.,.,TRBJ2-1,TRBV30,CAWGKLQGAEQFF,TGTGCCTGGGGAAAACTCCAGGGAGCTGAGCAGTTCTTC
many,TRBD2,TRBJ2-7,TRBV10-3,CAIRAASGDSYEQYF,TGTGCCATCAGAGCGGCTAGCGGGGACTCCTACGAGCAGTACTTC
.,.,TRBJ2-1,TRBV4-1,CASSPRGAAEQFF,TGCGCCAGCAGCCCACGGGGGGCCGCTGAGCAGTTCTTC
.,.,TRBJ2-5,TRBV28,CASRPGQSWETQYF,TGTGCCAGCAGACCGGGCCAATCATGGGAGACCCAGTACTTC
.,.,TRBJ2-7,TRBV7-2,CASSLGGGVDEQYF,TGTGCCAGCAGCTTAGGAGGGGGGGTAGACGAGCAGTACTTC
few,.,TRBJ1-3,TRBV30,CAWSLASSGNTIYF,TGTGCCTGGAGTTTGGCGAGCTCTGGAAACACCATATATTTT
few,.,TRBJ1-1,TRBV28,CASTSDHSRNSEAFF,TGTGCCAGCACCTCTGACCACAGCCGGAACTCTGAAGCTTTCTTT
.,TRBD2,TRBJ2-1,TRBV27,CASSTILAGNNEQFF,TGTGCCAGCAGCACCATACTAGCGGGAAACAATGAGCAGTTCTTC
.,.,TRBJ1-3,TRBV4-3,CASSQDRGSSSGNTIYF,TGCGCCAGCAGCCAAGATCGAGGCTCGAGCTCTGGAAACACCATATATTTT
.,.,TRBJ2-7,TRBV25-1,CASSESPSYEQYF,TGTGCCAGCAGTGAAAGTCCCTCCTACGAGCAGTACTTC
.,.,TRBJ1-2,TRBV29-1,CSVGDIPYGYTF,TGCAGCGTTGGGGACATCCCCTATGGCTACACCTTC
.,TRBD2,TRBJ2-7,TRBV28,CASSLNRLAGGLTYEQYF,TGTGCCAGCAGTTTAAATCGACTAGCGGGGGGCCTAACCTACGAGCAGTACTTC
.,.,TRBJ2-5,TRBV4-3,CASSQDHDRAETQYF,TGCGCCAGCAGCCAAGATCACGACAGAGCAGAGACCCAGTACTTC
few,.,TRBJ1-1,TRBV19,CASSRWGQDTEAFF,TGTGCCAGCAGCCGATGGGGGCAGGACACTGAAGCTTTCTTT
.,.,TRBJ2-3,TRBV28,CASSPGREDTQYF,TGTGCCAGCAGTCCTGGTCGGGAGGATACGCAGTATTTT
.,TRBD2,TRBJ2-5,TRBV7-3,CASSLGLAGLFQETQYF,TGTGCCAGCAGCCTTGGACTAGCGGGACTATTCCAAGAGACCCAGTACTTC
once,TRBD1,TRBJ1-2,TRBV7-2,CASSLASTGGSNYGYTF,TGTGCCAGCAGCTTAGCCTCCACAGGGGGATCTAACTATGGCTACACCTTC
.,.,TRBJ2-1,TRBV7-2,CASSSGTHNEQFF,TGTGCCAGCAGCTCAGGGACTCACAATGAGCAGTTCTTC
.,.,TRBJ1-1,TRBV3-1/TRBV3-2,CASSDTNTEAFF,TGTGCCAGCAGTGATACGAACACTGAAGCTTTCTTT
.,TRBD2,TRBJ2-7,TRBV7-9,CASSLGGTSGGRGYEQYF,TGTGCCAGCAGCTTAGGCGGGACTAGCGGGGGCCGGGGGTACGAGCAGTACTTC
.,.,TRBJ2-3,TRBV2,CASRGRDTQYF,TGTGCCAGCAGGGGAAGAGATACGCAGTATTTT
.,TRBD1,TRBJ1-4,TRBV7-2,CASSGPGTELFF,TGTGCCAGCAGCGGGCCCGGGACAGAACTGTTTTTT
many,TRBD1,TRBJ1-2,TRBV19,CASSIADREGYTF,TGTGCCAGTAGTATTGCCGACAGGGAGGGCTACACCTTC
.,.,TRBJ1-1,TRBV9,CASSVGDDTEAFF,TGTGCCAGCAGCGTAGGGGATGACACTGAAGCTTTCTTT
.,.,TRBJ2-7,TRBV3-1/TRBV3-2,CASSQVVWGGEQYF,TGTGCCAGCAGCCAAGTGGTGTGGGGAGGTGAGCAGTACTTC
.,TRBD1,TRBJ1-1,TRBV3-1/TRBV3-2,CASSLRTGGIEAFF,TGTGCCAGCAGCCTAAGGACAGGGGGGATTGAAGCTTTCTTT
once,TRBD1,TRBJ2-3,TRBV3-1/TRBV3-2,CASSQIGGPTVTQYF,TGTGCCAGCAGCCAAATAGGGGGCCCCACGGTTACGCAGTATTTT
once,.,TRBJ1-4,TRBV15,CATSFEGSQKLFF,TGTGCCACCTCCTTCGAAGGTTCGCAAAAACTGTTTTTT
.,TRBD1,TRBJ1-5,TRBV27,CASSAGGVGSQPQHF,TGTGCCAGCAGTGCAGGGGGGGTCGGAAGTCAGCCCCAGCATTTT
.,TRBD1,TRBJ1-2,TRBV25-1,CASRGQGNGYTF,TGTGCCAGCAGGGGACAGGGAAATGGCTACACCTTC
.,.,TRBJ2-1,TRBV2,CASSPATKELVQFF,TGTGCCAGCAGCCCCGCGACGAAGGAATTAGTGCAGTTCTTC
.,TRBD2,TRBJ2-3,TRBV7-2,CASSPFSSGRVKDTQYF,TGTGCCAGCAGCCCCTTCTCGAGCGGGAGGGTAAAAGATACGCAGTATTTT
once,TRBD2,TRBJ2-3,TRBV3-1/TRBV3-2,CASRARGGTDTQYF,TGTGCCAGCAGAGCCCGGGGGGGCACAGATACGCAGTATTTT
.,TRBD1,TRBJ1-5,TRBV28,CASSLWGQGRNQPQHF,TGTGCCAGCAGTTTATGGGGACAGGGGCGCAATCAGCCCCAGCATTTT
.,.,TRBJ1-1,TRBV18,CASSPGRQNTEAFF,TGTGCCAGCTCACCAGGGCGGCAGAACACTGAAGCTTTCTTT
.,.,TRBJ1-1,TRBV18,CASSPADTNTEAFF,TGTGCCAGCTCACCTGCCGACACTAACACTGAAGCTTTCTTT
.,.,TRBJ2-7,TRBV5-8,CASSLWGSHEQYF,TGTGCCAGCAGCTTGTGGGGGTCCCACGAGCAGTACTTC
.,.,TRBJ2-7,TRBV4-2,CASSQEGLEQYF,TGTGCCAGCAGCCAAGAAGGGCTCGAGCAGTACTTC
.,.,TRBJ2-7,TRBV7-9,CASSLVDHEQYF,TGTGCCAGCAGCTTAGTGGACCACGAGCAGTACTTC
.,.,TRBJ1-5,TRBV28,CASSSLAQHF,TGTGCCAGCAGTTCTTTGGCCCAGCATTTT
.,.,TRBJ1-3,TRBV15,CATSRDPGPSGNTIYF,TGTGCCACCAGCAGAGATCCCGGACCCTCTGGAAACACCATATATTTT
once,.,TRBJ1-4,TRBV4-2,CASSQEAPFWTNEKLFF,TGTGCCAGCAGCCAAGAGGCGCCGTTTTGGACTAATGAAAAACTGTTTTTT
.,.,TRBJ2-3,TRBV29-1,CSVEYSHTQYF,TGCAGCGTTGAATACAGTCATACGCAGTATTTT
.,.,TRBJ2-7,TRBV11-2,CASSPRGSDEQYF,TGTGCCAGCAGCCCTAGAGGGAGCGACGAGCAGTACTTC